This T cell receptor (beta chain) came from a study of identical twins. Study results and limitations: Twins showed weaker excess sharing in their beta out-of-frame sequences. Whereas memory repertoires showed no such difference, abundant cord blood beta clonotypes carried fewer insertions.

A universal primer site was incorporated via template switching, and the cDNA contained unique molecular identifiers. From the 5' RACE reads, TCRdb called clonotypes with MiXCR, one entry per CDR3 protein. The sample yields around 240,000 distinct CDR3 sequences, about 11% seen once. All donors were healthy, and all were Caucasian. In regard to this clonotype: No antigen is known for it. It may be a read error: a sequence one base away is much more abundant.

The specimen sequenced was memory T cells sorted from blood. The TCR comes from a man aged 50 to 60 in good health.

The CDR3 loop is CASSWDTNQPQHF. CDR3 sequence (DNA): TGTGCCAGCAGCTGGGACACTAATCAGCCCCAGCATTTT. This sequence joins TRBV7-2 and TRBJ1-5; a weak D match, TRBD1 (6 bases). Germline CDR1 is SGHTA and CDR2 is FQGNSA. The CDR3 covers 13 residues. V lost 4 bases, J lost 4 bases, and 8 bases lay in between.